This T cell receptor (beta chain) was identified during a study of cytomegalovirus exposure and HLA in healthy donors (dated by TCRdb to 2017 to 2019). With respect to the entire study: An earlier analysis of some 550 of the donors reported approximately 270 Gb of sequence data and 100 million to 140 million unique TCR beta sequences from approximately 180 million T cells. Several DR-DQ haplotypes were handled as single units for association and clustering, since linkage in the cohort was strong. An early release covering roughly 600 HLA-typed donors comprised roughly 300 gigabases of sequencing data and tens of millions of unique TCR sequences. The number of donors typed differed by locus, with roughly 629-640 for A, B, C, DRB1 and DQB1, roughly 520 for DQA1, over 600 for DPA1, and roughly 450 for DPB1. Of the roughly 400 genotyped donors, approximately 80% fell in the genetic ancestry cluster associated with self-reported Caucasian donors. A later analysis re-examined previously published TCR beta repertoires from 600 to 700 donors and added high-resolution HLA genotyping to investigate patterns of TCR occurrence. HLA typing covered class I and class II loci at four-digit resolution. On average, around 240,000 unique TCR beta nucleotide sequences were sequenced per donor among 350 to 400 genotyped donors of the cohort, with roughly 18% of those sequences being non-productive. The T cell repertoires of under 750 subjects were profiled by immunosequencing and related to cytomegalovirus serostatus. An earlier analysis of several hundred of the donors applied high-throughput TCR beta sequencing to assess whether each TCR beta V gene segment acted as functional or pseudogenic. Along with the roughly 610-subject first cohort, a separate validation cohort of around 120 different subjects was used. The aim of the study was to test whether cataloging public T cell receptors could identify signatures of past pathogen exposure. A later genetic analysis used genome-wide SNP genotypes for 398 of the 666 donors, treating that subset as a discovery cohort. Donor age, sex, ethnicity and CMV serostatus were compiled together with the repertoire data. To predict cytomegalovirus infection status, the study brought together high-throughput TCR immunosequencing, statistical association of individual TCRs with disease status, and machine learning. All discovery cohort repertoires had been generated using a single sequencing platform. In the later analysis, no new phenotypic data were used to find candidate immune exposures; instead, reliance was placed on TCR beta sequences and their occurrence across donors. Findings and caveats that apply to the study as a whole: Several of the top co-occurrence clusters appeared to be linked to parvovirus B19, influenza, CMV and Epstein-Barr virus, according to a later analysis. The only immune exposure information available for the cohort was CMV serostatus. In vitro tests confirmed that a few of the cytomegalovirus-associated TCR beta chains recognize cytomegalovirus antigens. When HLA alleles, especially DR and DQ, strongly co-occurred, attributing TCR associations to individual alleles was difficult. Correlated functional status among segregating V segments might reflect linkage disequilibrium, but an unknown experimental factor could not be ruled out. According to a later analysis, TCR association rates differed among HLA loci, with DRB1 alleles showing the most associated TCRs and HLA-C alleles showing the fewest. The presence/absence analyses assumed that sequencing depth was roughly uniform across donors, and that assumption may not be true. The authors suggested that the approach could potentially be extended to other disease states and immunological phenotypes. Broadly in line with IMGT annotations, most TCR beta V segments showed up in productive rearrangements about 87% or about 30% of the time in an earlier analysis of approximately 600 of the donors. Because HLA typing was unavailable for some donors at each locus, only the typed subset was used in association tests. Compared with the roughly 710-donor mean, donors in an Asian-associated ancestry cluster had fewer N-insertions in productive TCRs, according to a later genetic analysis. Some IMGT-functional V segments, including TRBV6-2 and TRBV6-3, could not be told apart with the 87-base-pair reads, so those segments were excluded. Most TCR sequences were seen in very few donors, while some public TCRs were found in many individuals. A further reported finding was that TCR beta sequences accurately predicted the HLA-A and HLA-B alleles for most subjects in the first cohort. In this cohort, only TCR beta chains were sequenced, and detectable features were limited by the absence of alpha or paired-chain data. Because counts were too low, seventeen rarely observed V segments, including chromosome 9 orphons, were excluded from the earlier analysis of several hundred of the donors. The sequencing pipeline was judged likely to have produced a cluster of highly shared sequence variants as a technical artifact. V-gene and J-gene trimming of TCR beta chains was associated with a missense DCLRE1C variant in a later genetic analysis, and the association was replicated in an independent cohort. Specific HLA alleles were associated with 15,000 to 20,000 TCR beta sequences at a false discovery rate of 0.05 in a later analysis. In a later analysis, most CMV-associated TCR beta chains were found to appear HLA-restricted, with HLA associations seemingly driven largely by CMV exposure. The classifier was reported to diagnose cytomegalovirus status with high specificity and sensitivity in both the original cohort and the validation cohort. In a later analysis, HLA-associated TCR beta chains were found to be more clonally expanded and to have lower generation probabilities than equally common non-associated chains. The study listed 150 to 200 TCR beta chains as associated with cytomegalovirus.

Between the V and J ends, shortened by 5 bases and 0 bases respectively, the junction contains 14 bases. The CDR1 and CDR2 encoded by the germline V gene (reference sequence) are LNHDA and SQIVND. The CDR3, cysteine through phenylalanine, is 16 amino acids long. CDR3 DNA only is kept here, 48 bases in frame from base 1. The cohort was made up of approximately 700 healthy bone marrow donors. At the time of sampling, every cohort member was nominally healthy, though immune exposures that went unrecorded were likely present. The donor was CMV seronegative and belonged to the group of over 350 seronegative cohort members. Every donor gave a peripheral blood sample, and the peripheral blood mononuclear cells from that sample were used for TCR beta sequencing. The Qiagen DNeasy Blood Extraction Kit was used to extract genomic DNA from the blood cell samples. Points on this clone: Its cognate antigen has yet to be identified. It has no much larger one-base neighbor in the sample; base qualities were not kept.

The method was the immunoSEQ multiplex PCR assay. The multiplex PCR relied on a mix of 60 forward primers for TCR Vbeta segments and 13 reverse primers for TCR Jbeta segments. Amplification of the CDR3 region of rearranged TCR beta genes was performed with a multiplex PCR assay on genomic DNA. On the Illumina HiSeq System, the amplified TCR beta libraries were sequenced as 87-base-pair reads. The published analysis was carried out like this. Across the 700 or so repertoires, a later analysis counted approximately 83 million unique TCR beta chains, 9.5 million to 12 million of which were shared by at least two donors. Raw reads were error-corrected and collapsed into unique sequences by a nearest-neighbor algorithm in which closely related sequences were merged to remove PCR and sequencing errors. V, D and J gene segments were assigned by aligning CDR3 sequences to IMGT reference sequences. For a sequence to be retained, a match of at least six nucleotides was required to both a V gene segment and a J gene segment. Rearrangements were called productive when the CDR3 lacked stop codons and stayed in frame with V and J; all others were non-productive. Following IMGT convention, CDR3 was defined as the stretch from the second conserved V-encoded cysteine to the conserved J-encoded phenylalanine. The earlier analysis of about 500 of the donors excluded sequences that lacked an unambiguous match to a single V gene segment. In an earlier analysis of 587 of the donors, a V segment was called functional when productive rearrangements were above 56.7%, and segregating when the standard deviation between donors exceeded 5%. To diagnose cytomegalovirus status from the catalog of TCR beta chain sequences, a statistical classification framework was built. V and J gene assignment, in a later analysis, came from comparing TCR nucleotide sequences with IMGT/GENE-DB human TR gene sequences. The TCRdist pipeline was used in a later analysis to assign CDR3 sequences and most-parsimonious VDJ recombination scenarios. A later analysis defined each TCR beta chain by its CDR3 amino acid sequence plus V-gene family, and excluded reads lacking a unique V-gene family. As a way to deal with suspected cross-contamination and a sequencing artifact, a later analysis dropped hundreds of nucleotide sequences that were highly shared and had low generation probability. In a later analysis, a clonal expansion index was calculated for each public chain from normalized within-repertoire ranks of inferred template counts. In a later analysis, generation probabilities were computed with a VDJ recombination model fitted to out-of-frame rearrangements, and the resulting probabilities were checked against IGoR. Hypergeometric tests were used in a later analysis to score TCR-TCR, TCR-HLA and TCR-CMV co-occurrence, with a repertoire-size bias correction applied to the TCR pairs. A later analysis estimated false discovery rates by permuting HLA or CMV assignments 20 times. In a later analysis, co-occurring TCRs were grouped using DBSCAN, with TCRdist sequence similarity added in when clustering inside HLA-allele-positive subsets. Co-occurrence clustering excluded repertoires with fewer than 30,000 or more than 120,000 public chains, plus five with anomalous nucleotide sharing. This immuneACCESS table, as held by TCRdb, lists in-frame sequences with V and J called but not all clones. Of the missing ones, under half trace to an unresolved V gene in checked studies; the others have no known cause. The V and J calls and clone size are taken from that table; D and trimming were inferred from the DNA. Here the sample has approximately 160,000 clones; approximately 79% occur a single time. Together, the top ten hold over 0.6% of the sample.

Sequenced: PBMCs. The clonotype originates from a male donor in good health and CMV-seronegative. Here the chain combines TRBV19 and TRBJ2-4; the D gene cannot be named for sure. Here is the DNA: TGTGCCAGTAGTGCTTTAGCAGATCTAGCCAAAAACATTCAGTACTTC. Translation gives CASSALADLAKNIQYF.